These T cell receptor beta chains were read from a single sample in a study of blood T cell repertoires in COVID-19. The assay was immunoSEQ multiplex PCR, and TCRdb's table has in-frame clones only and misses some. The table lists about 200,000 clones, around nine tenths of them singletons. The sequencing sample was made of peripheral blood. All receptors derive from a man aged 50 to 59 with COVID-19, enrolled during active disease. CDR3s include the opening cysteine and the closing phenylalanine or tryptophan. Each record gives: clone size, J gene, D gene, V gene, CDR3 DNA, CDR3 protein. The D gene is left open where the match is weak. The listing skips clone size in some rows; elsewhere it reads once, few, many or a size class.

many | TRBJ1-1 | - | TRBV6-5 | TGTGCCAGCAGTTACTCTGAGGTGGGCACTGAAGCTTTCTTT | CASSYSEVGTEAFF
- | TRBJ2-2 | - | TRBV7-3 | TGTGCCAGCAGCCCGCGGGCAGCGAACACCGGGGAGCTGTTTTTT | CASSPRAANTGELFF
- | TRBJ1-5 | - | TRBV6-4 | TGTGCCAGCAGTGGACAGCCAAATCAGCCCCAGCATTTT | CASSGQPNQPQHF
- | TRBJ1-1 | - | TRBV7-3 | TGTGCCAGCAGCCTGTCCCATGGGACAAACACTGAAGCTTTCTTT | CASSLSHGTNTEAFF
- | TRBJ1-1 | - | TRBV16 | TGTGCCAGCAGCCAATCTAACGGGATGAACACTGAAGCTTTCTTT | CASSQSNGMNTEAFF
once | TRBJ2-5 | - | TRBV28 | TGTGCCAGCAATCCTCCAGGTTTGGAGACCCAGTACTTC | CASNPPGLETQYF
once | TRBJ2-5 | TRBD2 | TRBV7-6 | TGTGCCAGCAGCTATCTTAGCGGGGGGGCTAAAATGGAGACCCAGTACTTC | CASSYLSGGAKMETQYF
- | TRBJ2-5 | TRBD1 | TRBV18 | TGTGCCAGCTCACAACAGGGGCCCGACTACCAAGAGACCCAGTACTTC | CASSQQGPDYQETQYF
- | TRBJ2-3 | - | TRBV12-1 | TGTGCCAGCAGCTTTGTCGGGGGGCTTTGTACGCAGTATTTT | CASSFVGGLCTQYF
- | TRBJ1-6 | - | TRBV19 | TGTGCCAGTAGCTGGGACATACAGAATTCACCCCTCCACTTT | CASSWDIQNSPLHF
few | TRBJ2-1 | TRBD2 | TRBV27 | TGTGCCAGCAGTTTATTAGGCGGGGGTAGCTCCTACAATGAGCAGTTCTTC | CASSLLGGGSSYNEQFF
- | TRBJ2-7 | - | TRBV19 | TGTGCCAGTAGTTCCATGACAGCCTCCTACGAGCAGTACTTC | CASSSMTASYEQYF
few | TRBJ1-4 | - | TRBV6-1 | TGTGCCAGCAGTGAAGGTGGGACATACTTTGAAAAACTGTTTTTT | CASSEGGTYFEKLFF
- | TRBJ2-4 | - | TRBV21-1 | TGTGCCAGCAGCCCCCTTGAGAGGGTACATTTAGCCAAAAACATTCAGTACTTC | CASSPLERVHLAKNIQYF
once | TRBJ2-7 | TRBD1 | TRBV19 | TGTGCCAGTAGTAGATTACAGGGGGCCGAGCAGTACTTC | CASSRLQGAEQYF
- | TRBJ1-3 | - | TRBV11-2 | TGTGCCAGCAGCTTATCCCTCAGTTCTGGAAACACCATATATTTT | CASSLSLSSGNTIYF
- | TRBJ2-7 | TRBD1 | TRBV25-1 | TGTGCCAGCAGTGCACCGGGACAGGGGTCCCAATCGATGTACGAGCAGTACTTC | CASSAPGQGSQSMYEQYF
- | TRBJ2-2 | TRBD2 | TRBV6-4 | TGTGCCAGCAGTTGGACTAGCGGGAGTAGTTCCGGGGAGCTGTTTTTT | CASSWTSGSSSGELFF
- | TRBJ1-2 | TRBD1 | TRBV5-6 | TGTGCCAGCAGCTTTGGTCCCAGGGGGCGAAATGGCTACACCTTC | CASSFGPRGRNGYTF
- | TRBJ2-2 | TRBD2 | TRBV6-5 | TGTGCCAGCTCGAACCACCGGGGGGAGGGGGAGCTGTTTTTT | CASSNHRGEGELFF
- | TRBJ2-7 | - | TRBV10-1 | TGCGCCAGCAGTGAAGGGACTTCCGAGCAGTACTTC | CASSEGTSEQYF
- | TRBJ1-6 | - | TRBV7-9 | TGTGCCAGCAGAGGGGGTCAAGCTAATTCACCCCTCCACTTT | CASRGGQANSPLHF
- | TRBJ2-1 | TRBD2 | TRBV9 | TGTGCCAGCAGCGCATACTATCAGACTAGCGGGGGGTGGAATGAGCAGTTCTTC | CASSAYYQTSGGWNEQFF
- | TRBJ2-1 | TRBD2 | TRBV4-2 | TGTGCCAGCAGCCAGCCTAGCGGGAGTTTCGATGAGCAGTTCTTC | CASSQPSGSFDEQFF
- | TRBJ2-1 | TRBD2 | TRBV9 | TGTGCCAGCAGCGTTGAGCGGGAGGCCTACAATGAGCAGTTCTTC | CASSVEREAYNEQFF
- | TRBJ1-2 | - | TRBV20-1 | TGCAGTGCTAGTTCAGGGGCGACCTCTCACTATGGCTACACCTTC | CSASSGATSHYGYTF
- | TRBJ2-1 | TRBD2 | TRBV5-4 | TGTGCCAGCAGCCCGGGACTAGCGGGAGGATGGGATGAGCAGTTCTTC | CASSPGLAGGWDEQFF
- | TRBJ1-1 | TRBD1 | TRBV5-6 | TGTGCCAGCAGCTTGGTGGGACAGGGAGCTTTCTTT | CASSLVGQGAFF
once | TRBJ1-4 | - | TRBV4-1 | TGCGCCAGCAGCTCCCCGAGTGAAAAACTGTTTTTT | CASSSPSEKLFF
few | TRBJ2-7 | - | TRBV6-6 | TGTGCCAGCAGCAAGACTACGATTTACGAGCAGTACTTC | CASSKTTIYEQYF
- | TRBJ2-3 | TRBD2 | TRBV7-9 | TGTGCCAGCAGCTGGACTAGCGGGATAGATACGCAGTATTTT | CASSWTSGIDTQYF
few | TRBJ2-2 | TRBD1 | TRBV19 | TGTGCCAGTAGTCTGGACAGGGGAATCGGGGAGCTGTTTTTT | CASSLDRGIGELFF
- | TRBJ2-7 | - | TRBV3-1/TRBV3-2 | TGTGCCAGCAGCCGGGGGGAGACCGCCTACGAGCAGTACTTC | CASSRGETAYEQYF
- | TRBJ2-7 | TRBD2 | TRBV7-8 | TGTGCCAGCAGCTTAGTTGGGACAGGGACTAGCGGGAGTCGCGACGAGCAGTACTTC | CASSLVGTGTSGSRDEQYF
- | TRBJ1-3 | - | TRBV6-5 | TGTGCCAGCAGTCGGGAGGGCCCCTCTGGAAACACCATATATTTT | CASSREGPSGNTIYF
few | TRBJ2-2 | TRBD2 | TRBV27 | TGTGCCAGCAGTTTAAGGGGACTAGCTACCACCGGGGAGCTGTTTTTT | CASSLRGLATTGELFF
- | TRBJ2-3 | TRBD2 | TRBV30 | TGTGCCTGGGCGGGGACTAGAGATACGCAGTATTTT | CAWAGTRDTQYF
- | TRBJ1-5 | TRBD1 | TRBV5-8 | TGTGCCAGCAGCTTGGGGGACAGAGGTTTTCAGCCCCAGCATTTT | CASSLGDRGFQPQHF
- | TRBJ1-3 | - | TRBV5-1 | TGCGCCAGCAGCTCGAACTCGGGAGGAACCATATATTTT | CASSSNSGGTIYF
- | TRBJ2-5 | TRBD1 | TRBV18 | TGTGCCAGCTCACCACTTCAGCTGACAGGGGGCCAAGAGACCCAGTACTTC | CASSPLQLTGGQETQYF
once | TRBJ2-6 | - | TRBV4-2 | TGTGCCAGCAGCCAAGTTGACTCCGGGTCTGGGGCCAACGTCCTGACTTTC | CASSQVDSGSGANVLTF
- | TRBJ1-3 | - | TRBV7-2 | TGTGCCAGCAGCTTCGGACAGCTAGCTGGAAACACCATATATTTT | CASSFGQLAGNTIYF
- | TRBJ1-5 | - | TRBV28 | TGTGCCAGCAGTTTAAATCACAATAGCAATCAGCCCCAGCATTTT | CASSLNHNSNQPQHF
- | TRBJ1-2 | TRBD1 | TRBV29-1 | TGCAGCGTCCGTACAGGGGTTGATGGTGGCTACACCTTC | CSVRTGVDGGYTF
- | TRBJ2-7 | TRBD2 | TRBV27 | TGTGCCAGCAGTTCGGCTCCCCGGGGGGCCTACGAGCAGTACTTC | CASSSAPRGAYEQYF
- | TRBJ1-5 | TRBD1 | TRBV28 | TGTGCCAGCAGTTCGGGACAGGGTGGAGATCAGCCCCAGCATTTT | CASSSGQGGDQPQHF
- | TRBJ2-5 | TRBD2 | TRBV3-1/TRBV3-2 | TGTGCCAGCAGCCAAGGCGGGAGGGCCCAAGAGACCCAGTACTTC | CASSQGGRAQETQYF
- | TRBJ2-3 | TRBD2 | TRBV14 | TGTGCCAGCAGCCGGATAGCGGGAGTAGCAGATACGCAGTATTTT | CASSRIAGVADTQYF
few | TRBJ2-5 | - | TRBV6-6 | TGTGCCAGCAGTCCCCTCGGAGGGGCAGGGGAGACCCAGTACTTC | CASSPLGGAGETQYF
- | TRBJ1-5 | - | TRBV18 | TGTGCCAGCTCCGAAGCGGGGAGCAATCAGCCCCAGCATTTT | CASSEAGSNQPQHF
- | TRBJ2-1 | - | TRBV19 | TGTGCCAGTAGTATAGAGGGCAGGGTAAATGAGCAGTTCTTC | CASSIEGRVNEQFF
- | TRBJ2-2 | TRBD1 | TRBV5-1 | TGCGCCAGCAGCTTCTCACCGGGACAGGGACGGACCGGGGAGCTGTTTTTT | CASSFSPGQGRTGELFF
- | TRBJ2-7 | - | TRBV21-1 | - | CASSIIPVGQGARMLNEQYF
- | TRBJ1-5 | - | TRBV6-5 | TGTGCCAGCAGTTACAGGGAGAGTCAGCCCCAGCATTTT | CASSYRESQPQHF
- | TRBJ2-7 | - | TRBV5-1 | TGCGCCAGCAGCCTAGCAATTAGTTCTGACGAGCAGTACTTC | CASSLAISSDEQYF
- | TRBJ1-5 | TRBD1 | TRBV6-5 | TGTGCCAGCAGTTTGGGACAGCCGAACAATCAGCCCCAGCATTTT | CASSLGQPNNQPQHF
- | TRBJ2-7 | - | TRBV30 | TGTGCCTTGGGACACTCTCCCTACGAGCAGTACTTC | CALGHSPYEQYF
- | TRBJ2-1 | - | TRBV5-1 | TGCGCCAGCAACAATAGGGCCCGGGGTGATGAGCAGTTCTTC | CASNNRARGDEQFF